One and the same sample provided the 18 T cell receptor beta chains below, sequenced in a study of cytomegalovirus exposure and HLA in healthy donors. Assay used: immunoSEQ multiplex PCR; TCRdb lists only in-frame clones, some missing. The sample has hundreds of thousands of clones, approximately 90% seen once. Source material: PBMCs. The receptors were gathered from a woman under 30 in good health and CMV-seronegative.

The CDR3 region is CASSLSGGNEQFF. The CDR3 region has the DNA TGTGCCAGCAGTTTATCAGGGGGCAATGAGCAGTTCTTC. The chain couples TRBV27 to TRBJ2-1; a weak D match, TRBD1 (6 bases). Germline V gene sequence: CDR1 MNHEY, CDR2 SMNVEV (reference sequence). The CDR3 sequence is 13 residues long. V was trimmed by 0 bases and J by 6 bases, leaving 6 bases between them.

The chain links TRBV30 to TRBJ1-3, with D hard to call. The V gene lost 1 base and the J gene lost 0 bases, with 13 bases spanning the gap. From germline, CDR1 is GTSNPN and CDR2 SVGIG (reference sequence). This CDR3 has 16 residues. The CDR3 region is CAWSAMELNSGNTIYF. CDR3 bases: TGTGCCTGGAGTGCAATGGAGCTTAACTCTGGAAACACCATATATTTT.

With respect to this clone: The junction does not match germline at one end; this may be a read error. V usage is TRBV7-3 and J usage is TRBJ1-1; weak D call: TRBD1 (6 bases). This CDR3 is built from 13 residues. Germline CDR1 SGHTA, CDR2 FQGTGA. CDR3 protein: CASSKKWDTEAFF. DNA for the CDR3: TGTGCCAGCAGTAAGAAATGGGACACTGAGGCTTTCTTT.

The rearrangement uses TRBV7-9 and TRBJ1-1, with 8 bases identical to TRBD1. The germline V gene has CDR1 SEHNR and CDR2 FQNEAQ (reference sequence). The length of the CDR3 is 12 residues. The J segment lost 8 bases and the V segment lost 11 bases, leaving 10 bases of the junction unmatched. The CDR3 region has the DNA TGTGCCCATATTCCGGGGACAGGAGAAGCTTTCTTT. It translates to CAHIPGTGEAFF.

The DNA of the CDR3 is TGTGCCAGCGGGGGGGCTTATACGCAGTATTTT. It specifies CASGGAYTQYF. The chain recombines TRBV2 with TRBJ2-3, with D possibly being TRBD2 (7 bases). This CDR3 has 11 amino acids. CDR1 is SNHLY, CDR2 FYNNEI, per germline. The V and J ends lost 8 bases and 7 bases respectively, with 10 bases between them.

V and J are TRBV25-1 and TRBJ2-1; 13 bases align to TRBD2. With 8 bases clipped from V and 7 bases from J, the junction kept 5 bases outside the gene matches. CDR1 is MGHDK, CDR2 SYGVNS, per germline. The CDR3 spans 14 residues. CDR3 nucleotides: TGTGCCAGCTCCGGACTAGCGGGAGAGAATGAGCAGTTCTTC. It is translated as CASSGLAGENEQFF.

The V call is TRBV11-2, the J call TRBJ2-7; 12 positions match TRBD1. J was trimmed by 4 bases and V by 2 bases; bases with no gene match: 9. The CDR3 loop spans 17 amino acids. The germline gives CDR1 SGHAT, CDR2 FQNNGV. For the CDR3, the DNA is TGTGCCAGCAGCTTATTCCGCCCGGGACAGGGGGCTTACGAGCAGTACTTC. It specifies CASSLFRPGQGAYEQYF. Looking up the rest from reference TRBV11-2 and TRBJ2-7 gives the full variable domain: EAGVAQSPRYKIIEKRQSVAFWCNPISGHATLYWYQQILGQGPKLLIQFQNNGVVDDSQLPKDRFSAERLKGVDSTLKIQPAKLEDSAVYLCASSLFRPGQGAYEQYFGPGTRLTVT.

The chain uses TRBV7-9 and TRBJ2-7, with 8 nucleotides matching TRBD1. Germline V gene lookup returns CDR1 SEHNR and CDR2 FQNEAQ (reference sequence). The CDR3 totals 12 residues. Trimming removed 5 bases from V and 7 bases from J; junction bases left unmatched: 4. The chain's CDR3 is CASSLTGGEQYF. CDR3 DNA sequence: TGTGCCAGCAGCCTAACAGGGGGTGAGCAGTACTTC.

V and J are TRBV29-1 and TRBJ1-1; weak D call: TRBD1 (5 bases). V was cut by 5 bases and J by 0 bases, with 7 bases left in between. The CDR3 is 12 residues long. Germline lookup yields CDR1 SQVTM and CDR2 ANQGSEA. CDR3 region: CSVQGMNTEAFF. CDR3 sequence (DNA): TGCAGCGTTCAGGGTATGAACACTGAAGCTTTCTTT.

This clone came up once. The genes are TRBV25-1 and TRBJ2-2; TRBD2 is a possible D gene (6 bases). Germline lookup yields CDR1 MGHDK and CDR2 SYGVNS. The CDR3 is 15 amino acids. Trimming removed 3 bases at V and 4 bases at J, with 12 bases between. CDR3 in amino acids: CASSDGASATGELFF. Written as DNA, the CDR3 is TGTGCCAGCAGTGATGGGGCTAGCGCCACCGGGGAGCTGTTTTTT.

The genes are TRBV5-1 and TRBJ2-3; TRBD1 agrees at 9 bases. Germline loops: CDR1 SGHRS, CDR2 YFSETQ. V shed 4 bases, J shed 4 bases, and the junction held 7 bases outside the gene matches. The CDR3 covers 15 residues. CDR3 coding DNA: TGCGCCAGCAGCGAACCCGGGACAGGGTCAGATACGCAGTATTTT. Its translation: CASSEPGTGSDTQYF.

This clone was recorded once. The chain couples TRBV15 to TRBJ2-7; D may be TRBD1 (5 bases). CDR1 is LNHNV, CDR2 YYDKDF, per germline (reference sequence). The CDR3 spans 13 residues. Trimming removed 3 bases at V and 5 bases at J, with 11 bases between. The CDR3, as DNA: TGTGCCACCAGCAGGGGGCGTAAGGACGAGCAGTACTTC. Residues: CATSRGRKDEQYF.

This clone has more than one count but fewer than ten. The chain combines TRBV6-5 with TRBJ2-7; D gene ambiguous. Trimming took 0 bases from V and 6 from J, leaving 9 bases between them. Germline V gene data show CDR1 as MNHEY and CDR2 as SVGAGI. The CDR3 has 13 residues. The CDR3 DNA follows: TGTGCCAGCAGTTACTCAGCTAGTGGCGAGCAGTACTTC. Protein: CASSYSASGEQYF.

Comment on this clone: This CDR3 fails to terminate in the conserved phenylalanine or tryptophan, so it likely reflects a read error. The DNA is omitted, as the CDR3 cannot be located on it reliably, and the CDR3 follows TCRdb's listing. The rearrangement joins TRBV12-2 to TRBJ2-7; TRBD1 is the table's D call and was not checked against the DNA. TRBV12-2 is an annotated pseudogene. The CDR3 is 12 amino acids long, termini counted. The CDR3 sequence is CASRLAGGTGGL.

This sequence joins TRBV7-9 and TRBJ1-5, with a possible D match to TRBD1 (6 bases). CDR1 and CDR2 from the germline V gene are SEHNR and FQNEAQ (reference sequence). Trimming removed 5 bases at V and 2 bases at J, with 16 bases between. The CDR3 covers 16 residues. The CDR3 is CASSPRGGGGNQPQHF. DNA for the CDR3: TGTGCCAGCAGCCCGAGGGGAGGGGGTGGCAATCAGCCCCAGCATTTT.

J is TRBJ2-4 and V is TRBV14; D is unresolved. Germline V gene sequence: CDR1 SGHDN, CDR2 FVKESK. The CDR3 contains 13 residues. V shed 1 base and J shed 8 bases, with 9 bases lying between them. The CDR3 is CASSQVLSDIQYF. In nucleotides, the CDR3 is TGTGCCAGCAGCCAAGTACTTAGTGACATTCAGTACTTC. The full variable domain, rest sourced from reference TRBV14 and TRBJ2-4, is EAGVTQFPSHSVIEKGQTVTLRCDPISGHDNLYWYRRVMGKEIKFLLHFVKESKQDESGMPNNRFLAERTGGTYSTLKVQPAELEDSGVYFCASSQVLSDIQYFGAGTRLSVL.

The chain is built from TRBV19 and TRBJ2-7; weak D call: TRBD2 (7 bases). Trimming cost V 6 bases and J 9 bases, with 21 bases left between them. This CDR3 spans 14 amino acids. Germline V CDR1 and CDR2: LNHDA, SQIVND (reference sequence). The CDR3 DNA reads TGTGCCAGTAGACCGACGGGGGGCCCCGCCGGGCAGTACTTC. Translating gives CASRPTGGPAGQYF.

As DNA, the CDR3 is TGTGCCAGCTCACCCGGACTAGCCCCCGATACGCAGTATTTT. Translated, it gives CASSPGLAPDTQYF. This rearrangement joins TRBV18 to TRBJ2-3; 8 positions match TRBD2. The V segment lost 3 bases and the J segment 6 bases; nucleotides outside the gene matches: 5. The CDR3 has 14 residues. From germline, CDR1 is KGHSH and CDR2 LQKENI.